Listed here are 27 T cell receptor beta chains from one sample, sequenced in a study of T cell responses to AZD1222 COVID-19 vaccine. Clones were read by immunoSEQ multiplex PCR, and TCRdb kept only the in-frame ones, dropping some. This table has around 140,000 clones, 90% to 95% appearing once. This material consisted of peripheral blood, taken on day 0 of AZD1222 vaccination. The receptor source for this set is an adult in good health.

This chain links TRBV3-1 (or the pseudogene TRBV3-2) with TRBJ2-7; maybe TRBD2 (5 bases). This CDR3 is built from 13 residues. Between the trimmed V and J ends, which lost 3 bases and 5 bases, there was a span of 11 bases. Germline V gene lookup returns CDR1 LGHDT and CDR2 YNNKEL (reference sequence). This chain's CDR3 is CASSHLRRHEQYF. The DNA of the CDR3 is TGTGCCAGCAGCCACCTTAGGAGGCACGAGCAGTACTTC.

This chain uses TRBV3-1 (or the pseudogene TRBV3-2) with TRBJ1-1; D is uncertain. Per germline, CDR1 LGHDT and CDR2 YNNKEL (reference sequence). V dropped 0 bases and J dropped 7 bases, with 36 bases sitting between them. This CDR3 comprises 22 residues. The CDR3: CASSQESPAVKRSPKLEVEAFF. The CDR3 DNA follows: TGTGCCAGCAGCCAAGAAAGTCCCGCGGTCAAGCGCTCTCCGAAGTTGGAAGTTGAAGCTTTCTTT.

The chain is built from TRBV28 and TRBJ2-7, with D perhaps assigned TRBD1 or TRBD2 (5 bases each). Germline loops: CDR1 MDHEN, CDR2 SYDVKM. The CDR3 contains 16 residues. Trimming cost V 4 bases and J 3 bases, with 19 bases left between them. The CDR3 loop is CASSSPSGGQIYEQYF. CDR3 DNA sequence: TGTGCCAGCAGTTCCCCTTCCGGAGGACAAATCTACGAGCAGTACTTC.

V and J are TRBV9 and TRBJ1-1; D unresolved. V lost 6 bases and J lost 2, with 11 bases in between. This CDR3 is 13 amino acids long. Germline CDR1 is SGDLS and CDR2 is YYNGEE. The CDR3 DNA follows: TGTGCCAGCACCCGGGCCCCCAACACTGAAGCTTTCTTT. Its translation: CASTRAPNTEAFF.

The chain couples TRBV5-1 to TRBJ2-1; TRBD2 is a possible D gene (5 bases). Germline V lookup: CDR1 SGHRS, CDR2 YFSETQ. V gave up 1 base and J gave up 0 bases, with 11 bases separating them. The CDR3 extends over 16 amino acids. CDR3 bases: TGCGCCAGCAGCTTGCGGGGTTCCGGCTCCTACAATGAGCAGTTCTTC. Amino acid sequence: CASSLRGSGSYNEQFF. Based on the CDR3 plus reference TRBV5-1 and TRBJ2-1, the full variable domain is KAGVTQTPRYLIKTRGQQVTLSCSPISGHRSVSWYQQTPGQGLQFLFEYFSETQRNKGNFPGRFSGRQFSNSRSEMNVSTLELGDSALYLCASSLRGSGSYNEQFFGPGTRLTVL.

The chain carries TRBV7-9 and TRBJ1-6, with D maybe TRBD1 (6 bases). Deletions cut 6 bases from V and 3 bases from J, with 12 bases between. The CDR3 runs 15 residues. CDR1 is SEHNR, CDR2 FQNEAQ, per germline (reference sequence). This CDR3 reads CASSRGDLYNSPLHF. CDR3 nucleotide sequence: TGTGCCAGCAGTAGGGGGGACCTCTATAATTCACCCCTCCACTTT.

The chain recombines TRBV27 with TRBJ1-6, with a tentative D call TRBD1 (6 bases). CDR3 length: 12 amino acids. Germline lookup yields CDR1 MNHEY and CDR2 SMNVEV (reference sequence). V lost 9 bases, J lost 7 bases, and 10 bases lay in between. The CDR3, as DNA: TGTGCCAGTCGGGACACAAATTCACCCCTCCACTTT. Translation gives CASRDTNSPLHF.

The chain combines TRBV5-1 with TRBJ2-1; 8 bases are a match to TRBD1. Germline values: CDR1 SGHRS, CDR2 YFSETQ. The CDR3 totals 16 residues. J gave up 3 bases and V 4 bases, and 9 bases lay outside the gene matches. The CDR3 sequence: CASSTGIQGGYNEQFF. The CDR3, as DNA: TGCGCCAGCAGCACAGGAATACAGGGGGGCTACAATGAGCAGTTCTTC. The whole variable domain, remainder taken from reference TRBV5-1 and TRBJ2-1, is KAGVTQTPRYLIKTRGQQVTLSCSPISGHRSVSWYQQTPGQGLQFLFEYFSETQRNKGNFPGRFSGRQFSNSRSEMNVSTLELGDSALYLCASSTGIQGGYNEQFFGPGTRLTVL.

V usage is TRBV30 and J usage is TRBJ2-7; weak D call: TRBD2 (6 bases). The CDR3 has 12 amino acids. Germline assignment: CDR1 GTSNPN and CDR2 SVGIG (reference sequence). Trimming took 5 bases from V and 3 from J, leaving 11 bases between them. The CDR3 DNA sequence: TGTGCCTGGGATACCGGGAGCTACGAGCAGTACTTC. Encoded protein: CAWDTGSYEQYF.

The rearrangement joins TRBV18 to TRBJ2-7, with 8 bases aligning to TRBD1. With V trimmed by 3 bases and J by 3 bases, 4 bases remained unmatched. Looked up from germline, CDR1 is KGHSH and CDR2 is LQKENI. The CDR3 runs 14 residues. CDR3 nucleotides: TGTGCCAGCTCACCCGGGACAGGAGGCTACGAGCAGTACTTC. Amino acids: CASSPGTGGYEQYF.

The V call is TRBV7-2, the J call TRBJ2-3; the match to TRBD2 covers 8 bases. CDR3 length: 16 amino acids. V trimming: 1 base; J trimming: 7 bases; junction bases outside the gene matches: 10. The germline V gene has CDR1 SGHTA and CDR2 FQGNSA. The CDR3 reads CASSLDRAGAYNTQYF. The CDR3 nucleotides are TGTGCCAGCAGCTTAGATCGAGCGGGGGCCTATAATACGCAGTATTTT.

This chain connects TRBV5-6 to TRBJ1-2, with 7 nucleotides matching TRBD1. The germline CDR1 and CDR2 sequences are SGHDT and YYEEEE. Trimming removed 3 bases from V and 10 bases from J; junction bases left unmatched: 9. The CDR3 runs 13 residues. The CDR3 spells CASSYDGGGVYTF. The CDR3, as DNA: TGTGCCAGCAGCTATGACGGAGGGGGCGTCTACACCTTC.

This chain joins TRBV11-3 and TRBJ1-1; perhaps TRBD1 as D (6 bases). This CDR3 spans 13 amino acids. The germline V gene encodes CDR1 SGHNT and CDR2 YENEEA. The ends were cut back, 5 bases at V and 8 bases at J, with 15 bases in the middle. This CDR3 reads CASSPTGELEAFF. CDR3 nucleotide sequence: TGTGCCAGCAGCCCGACAGGCGAACTAGAAGCTTTCTTT. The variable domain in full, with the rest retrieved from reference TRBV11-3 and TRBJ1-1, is EAGVVQSPRYKIIEKKQPVAFWCNPISGHNTLYWYLQNLGQGPELLIRYENEEAVDDSQLPKDRFSAERLKGVDSTLKIQPAELGDSAVYLCASSPTGELEAFFGQGTRLTVV.

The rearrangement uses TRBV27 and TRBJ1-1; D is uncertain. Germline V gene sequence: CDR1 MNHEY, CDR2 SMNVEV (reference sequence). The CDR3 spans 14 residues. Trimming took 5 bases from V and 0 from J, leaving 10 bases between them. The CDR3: CASSPDQMNTEAFF. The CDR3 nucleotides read TGTGCCAGCAGTCCGGATCAAATGAACACTGAAGCTTTCTTT.

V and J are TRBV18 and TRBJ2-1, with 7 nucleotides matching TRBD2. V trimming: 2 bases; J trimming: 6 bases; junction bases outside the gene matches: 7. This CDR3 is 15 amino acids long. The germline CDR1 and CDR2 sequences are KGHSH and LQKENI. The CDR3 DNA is TGTGCCAGCTCACCAAGGGACTATTTCGGCAATGAGCAGTTCTTC. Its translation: CASSPRDYFGNEQFF.

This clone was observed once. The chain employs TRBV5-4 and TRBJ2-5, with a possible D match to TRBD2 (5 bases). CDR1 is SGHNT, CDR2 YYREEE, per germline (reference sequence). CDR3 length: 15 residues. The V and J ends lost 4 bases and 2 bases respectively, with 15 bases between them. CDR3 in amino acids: CASSPRTGRQETQYF. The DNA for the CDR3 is TGTGCCAGCAGCCCCCGGACTGGGAGACAAGAGACCCAGTACTTC.

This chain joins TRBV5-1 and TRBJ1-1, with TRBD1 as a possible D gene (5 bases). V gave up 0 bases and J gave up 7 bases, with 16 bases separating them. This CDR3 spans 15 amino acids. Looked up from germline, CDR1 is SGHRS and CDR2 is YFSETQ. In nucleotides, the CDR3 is TGCGCCAGCAGCTTGGGAGGGACCGCACGATATGAAGCTTTCTTT. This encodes CASSLGGTARYEAFF. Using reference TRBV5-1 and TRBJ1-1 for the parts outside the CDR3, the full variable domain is KAGVTQTPRYLIKTRGQQVTLSCSPISGHRSVSWYQQTPGQGLQFLFEYFSETQRNKGNFPGRFSGRQFSNSRSEMNVSTLELGDSALYLCASSLGGTARYEAFFGQGTRLTVV.

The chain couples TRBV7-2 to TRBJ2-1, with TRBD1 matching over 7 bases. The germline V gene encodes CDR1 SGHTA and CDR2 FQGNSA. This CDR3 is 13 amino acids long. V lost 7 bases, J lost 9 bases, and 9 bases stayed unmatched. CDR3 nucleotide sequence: TGTGCCAGCAACCCGACAGGGATCGCTGAGCAGTTCTTC. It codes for CASNPTGIAEQFF.

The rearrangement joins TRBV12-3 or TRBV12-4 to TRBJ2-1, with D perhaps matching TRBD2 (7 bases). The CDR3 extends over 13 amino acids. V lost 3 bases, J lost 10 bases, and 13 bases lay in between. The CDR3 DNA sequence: TGTGCCAGCAGTTTGGGGGGGGGCAGCGAGCAGTTCTTC. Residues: CASSLGGGSEQFF.

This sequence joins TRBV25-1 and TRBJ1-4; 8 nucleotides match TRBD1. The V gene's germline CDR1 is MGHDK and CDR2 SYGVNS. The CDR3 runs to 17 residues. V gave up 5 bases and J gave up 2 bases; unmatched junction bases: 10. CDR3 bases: TGTGCCAGCAGTCCAACGACAGGGGCGGGGACTAATGAAAAACTGTTTTTT. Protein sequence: CASSPTTGAGTNEKLFF.

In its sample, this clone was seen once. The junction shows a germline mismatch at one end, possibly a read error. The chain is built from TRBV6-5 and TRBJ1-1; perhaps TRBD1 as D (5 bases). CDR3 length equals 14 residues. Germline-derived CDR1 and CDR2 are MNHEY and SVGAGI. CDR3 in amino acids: CASNYWQGYTEAFF. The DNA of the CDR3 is TGTGCCAGCAATTACTGGCAGGGCTACACTGAAGCTTTCTTT.

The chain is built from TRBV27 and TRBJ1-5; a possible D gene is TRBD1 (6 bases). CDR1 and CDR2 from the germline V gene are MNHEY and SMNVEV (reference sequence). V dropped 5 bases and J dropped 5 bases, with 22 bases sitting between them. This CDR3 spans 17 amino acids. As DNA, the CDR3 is TGTGCCAGCAGTCCAATCCTCCGACAGGTTCGGGATCAGCCCCAGCATTTT. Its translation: CASSPILRQVRDQPQHF.

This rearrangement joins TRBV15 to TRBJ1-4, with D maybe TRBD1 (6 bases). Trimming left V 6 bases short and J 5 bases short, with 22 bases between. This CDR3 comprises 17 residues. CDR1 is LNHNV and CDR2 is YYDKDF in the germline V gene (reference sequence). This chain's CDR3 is CATREILRGRGNEKLFF. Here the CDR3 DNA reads TGTGCCACCAGGGAGATCCTTAGGGGGAGGGGAAATGAAAAACTGTTTTTT.

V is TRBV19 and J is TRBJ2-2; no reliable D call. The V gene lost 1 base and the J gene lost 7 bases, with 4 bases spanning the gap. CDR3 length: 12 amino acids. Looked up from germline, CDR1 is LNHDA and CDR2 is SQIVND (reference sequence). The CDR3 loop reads CASSIGLGELFF. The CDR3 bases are TGTGCCAGTAGTATAGGGCTCGGGGAGCTGTTTTTT.

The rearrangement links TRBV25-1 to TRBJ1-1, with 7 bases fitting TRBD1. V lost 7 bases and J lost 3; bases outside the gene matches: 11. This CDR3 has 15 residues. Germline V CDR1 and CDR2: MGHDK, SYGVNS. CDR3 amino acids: CASNHPQGQDTEAFF. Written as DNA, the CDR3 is TGTGCCAGCAACCACCCACAGGGGCAGGACACTGAAGCTTTCTTT.

The CDR3 is CASSLGDIYGYTF. The CDR3 bases are TGTGCCAGCAGCTTAGGAGACATCTATGGCTACACCTTC. The chain carries TRBV7-2 and TRBJ1-2; unclear D gene. V was shortened by 1 base and J by 4 bases, with 7 bases between the two germline ends. CDR3 length: 13 residues. Germline CDR1 SGHTA, CDR2 FQGNSA.

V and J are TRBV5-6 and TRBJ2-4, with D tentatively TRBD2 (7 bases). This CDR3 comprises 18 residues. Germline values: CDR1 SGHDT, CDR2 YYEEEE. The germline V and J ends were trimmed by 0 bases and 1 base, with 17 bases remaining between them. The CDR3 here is CASSLGRQEAGAKNIQYF. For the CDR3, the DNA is TGTGCCAGCAGCTTGGGTCGACAGGAAGCGGGGGCCAAAAACATTCAGTACTTC.